These T cell receptor beta chains were read from a single sample in a study of cytomegalovirus exposure and HLA in healthy donors. Method: immunoSEQ multiplex PCR; TCRdb's copy keeps in-frame clones and lacks some. The sample lists about 190,000 clones; 77% were seen once. The sample was PBMCs. The receptors were sampled from a woman between 25 and 40 years old in good health and CMV-seropositive. The CDR3 runs from the conserved cysteine through the conserved F or W. D genes are given only for firm matches. Rows may omit the clone size; those that give it use once, few, many or a size class.

size: few; D: TRBD1; V: TRBV5-1; J: TRBJ1-4; CDR3: CASSWTGVGEKLFF; DNA: TGCGCCAGCAGCTGGACAGGGGTGGGGGAAAAACTGTTTTTT
size: -; D: -; V: TRBV5-4; J: TRBJ2-1; CDR3: CASASPGRAQFF; DNA: TGTGCCAGCGCATCCCCCGGCAGGGCTCAGTTCTTC
size: -; D: TRBD2; V: TRBV5-4; J: TRBJ2-5; CDR3: CASSTGTSGQETQYF; DNA: TGTGCCAGCAGCACTGGGACTAGCGGCCAAGAGACCCAGTACTTC
size: -; D: -; V: TRBV7-9; J: TRBJ1-4; CDR3: CASSPIYKVYRSNEKLFF; DNA: TGTGCCAGCAGCCCCATATACAAGGTTTACAGATCTAATGAAAAACTGTTTTTT
size: -; D: TRBD1; V: TRBV19; J: TRBJ2-5; CDR3: CASRQGARETQYF; DNA: TGTGCCAGCCGACAGGGGGCCCGAGAGACCCAGTACTTC
size: -; D: -; V: TRBV11-2; J: TRBJ1-2; CDR3: CASKRGPADGYTF; DNA: TGTGCCAGCAAGCGGGGGCCAGCGGATGGCTACACCTTC
size: once; D: TRBD1; V: TRBV7-9; J: TRBJ1-5; CDR3: CASSLGTGGRNQPQHF; DNA: TGTGCCAGCAGCTTAGGGACAGGGGGACGTAATCAGCCCCAGCATTTT
size: -; D: -; V: TRBV19; J: TRBJ1-2; CDR3: CASSRWGIGYGYTF; DNA: TGTGCCAGTAGTAGGTGGGGCATAGGGTATGGCTACACCTTC
size: -; D: -; V: TRBV10-3; J: TRBJ1-2; CDR3: CAISEGAANYGYTF; DNA: TGTGCCATCAGTGAGGGGGCCGCCAACTATGGCTACACCTTC
size: -; D: -; V: TRBV20-1; J: TRBJ2-7; CDR3: CSAIGQLQYF; DNA: TGCAGTGCTATAGGACAGCTGCAGTACTTC
size: -; D: -; V: TRBV6-5; J: TRBJ2-3; CDR3: CASSGAHTDTQYF; DNA: TGTGCCAGCAGTGGGGCCCACACAGATACGCAGTATTTT
size: -; D: -; V: TRBV28; J: TRBJ2-7; CDR3: CASSFLGGAEQYF; DNA: TGTGCCAGCAGTTTCCTGGGGGGAGCCGAGCAGTACTTC
size: -; D: TRBD1; V: TRBV5-1; J: TRBJ1-1; CDR3: CASSPQGLEAFF; DNA: TGCGCCAGCAGCCCACAGGGGCTCGAAGCTTTCTTT
size: once; D: TRBD1; V: TRBV27; J: TRBJ2-2; CDR3: CASNPSGTAGELFF; DNA: TGTGCCAGCAACCCTTCCGGGACAGCCGGGGAGCTGTTTTTT
size: -; D: -; V: TRBV6-5; J: TRBJ1-1; CDR3: CASSYPGGSGLAFF; DNA: TGTGCCAGCAGTTACCCTGGGGGGTCTGGGCTAGCTTTCTTT
size: -; D: -; V: TRBV7-2; J: TRBJ2-7; CDR3: CASSQQLGAEQYF; DNA: TGTGCCAGCAGCCAACAATTGGGGGCCGAGCAGTACTTC
size: -; D: -; V: TRBV7-9; J: TRBJ1-2; CDR3: CASSLLLRGLLYGYTF; DNA: TGTGCCAGCAGCCTCCTCCTCCGGGGTCTTCTCTATGGCTACACCTTC
size: -; D: TRBD1; V: TRBV25-1; J: TRBJ1-2; CDR3: CASRRQGANYGYTF; DNA: TGTGCCAGCAGAAGACAGGGGGCTAACTATGGCTACACCTTC
size: -; D: TRBD2; V: TRBV28; J: TRBJ2-2; CDR3: CASSFSRRLAGALTGELFF; DNA: TGTGCCAGCAGTTTCTCCCGGCGACTAGCGGGAGCCCTCACCGGGGAGCTGTTTTTT
size: -; D: -; V: TRBV15; J: TRBJ2-1; CDR3: CATSRDIAFSNEQFF; DNA: TGTGCCACCAGCAGAGATATTGCCTTTAGTAATGAGCAGTTCTTC
size: once; D: -; V: TRBV19; J: TRBJ2-2; CDR3: CASSNAATGELFF; DNA: TGTGCCAGTAGTAACGCGGCCACCGGGGAGCTGTTTTTT
size: -; D: TRBD2; V: TRBV4-2; J: TRBJ2-7; CDR3: CASSQDQAGGASSEQYF; DNA: TGTGCCAGCAGCCAAGATCAGGCGGGAGGGGCATCCTCCGAGCAGTACTTC
size: -; D: TRBD1; V: TRBV10-3; J: TRBJ2-2; CDR3: CAISEGQGRTGELFF; DNA: TGTGCCATCAGTGAAGGACAGGGTCGGACCGGGGAGCTGTTTTTT
size: once; D: -; V: TRBV29-1; J: TRBJ2-6; CDR3: CSVPTKTGSGANVLTF; DNA: TGCAGCGTCCCAACTAAAACAGGATCTGGGGCCAACGTCCTGACTTTC
size: -; D: TRBD2; V: TRBV5-6; J: TRBJ2-7; CDR3: CASSLAPTSGDEQYF; DNA: TGTGCCAGCAGCTTGGCCCCGACTAGCGGGGACGAGCAGTACTTC
size: -; D: TRBD1; V: TRBV5-1; J: TRBJ1-2; CDR3: CASSLGDRNYGYTF; DNA: TGCGCCAGCAGCTTGGGGGACAGGAACTATGGCTACACCTTC
size: -; D: TRBD2; V: TRBV7-2; J: TRBJ2-7; CDR3: CASSPTSGGTYEQYF; DNA: TGTGCCAGCAGCCCGACTAGCGGGGGAACCTACGAGCAGTACTTC